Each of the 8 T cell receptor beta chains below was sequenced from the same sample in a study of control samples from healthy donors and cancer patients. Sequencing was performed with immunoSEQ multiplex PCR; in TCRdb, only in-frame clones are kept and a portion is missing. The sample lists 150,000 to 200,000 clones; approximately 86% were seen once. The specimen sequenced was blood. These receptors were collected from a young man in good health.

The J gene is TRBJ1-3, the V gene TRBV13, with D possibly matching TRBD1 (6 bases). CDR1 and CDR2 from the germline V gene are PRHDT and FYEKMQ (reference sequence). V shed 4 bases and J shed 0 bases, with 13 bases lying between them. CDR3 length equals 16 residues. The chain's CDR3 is CASSSRTANSGNTIYF. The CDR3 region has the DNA TGTGCCAGCAGCTCCCGGACAGCCAACTCTGGAAACACCATATATTTT.

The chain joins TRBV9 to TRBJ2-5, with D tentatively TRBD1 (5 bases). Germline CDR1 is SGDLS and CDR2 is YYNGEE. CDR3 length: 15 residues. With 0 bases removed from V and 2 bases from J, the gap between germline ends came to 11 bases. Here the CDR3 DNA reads TGTGCCAGCAGCGTAGATGGCCGGACACAAGAGACCCAGTACTTC. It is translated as CASSVDGRTQETQYF.

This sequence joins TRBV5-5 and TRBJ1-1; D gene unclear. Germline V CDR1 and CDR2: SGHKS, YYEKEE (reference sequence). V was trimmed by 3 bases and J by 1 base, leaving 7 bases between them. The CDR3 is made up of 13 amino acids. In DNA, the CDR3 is TGTGCCAGCAGCTCCCGCCCGAACACTGAAGCTTTCTTT. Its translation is CASSSRPNTEAFF.

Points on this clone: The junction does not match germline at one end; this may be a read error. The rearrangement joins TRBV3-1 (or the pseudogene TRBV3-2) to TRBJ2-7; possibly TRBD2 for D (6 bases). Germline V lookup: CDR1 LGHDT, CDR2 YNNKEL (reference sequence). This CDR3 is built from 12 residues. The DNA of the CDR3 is TGTGCCAGCAGCCACTTCACCGGGACTCCAGACTTC. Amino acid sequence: CASSHFTGTPDF.

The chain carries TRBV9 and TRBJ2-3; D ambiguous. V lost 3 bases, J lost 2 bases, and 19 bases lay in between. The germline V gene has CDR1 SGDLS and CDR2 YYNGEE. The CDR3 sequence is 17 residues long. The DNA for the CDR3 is TGTGCCAGCAGCGAGGCCCTCGATCTTCCTCTCACAGATACGCAGTATTTT. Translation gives CASSEALDLPLTDTQYF.

CDR3 sequence (DNA): TGTGCCAGCAGCTTGGCAGGGATCGGGGAAAAACTGTTTTTT. Translating gives CASSLAGIGEKLFF. The rearrangement uses TRBV7-2 and TRBJ1-4, with D tentatively TRBD1 (5 bases). V shed 3 bases and J shed 8 bases, with 13 bases lying between them. Looked up from germline, CDR1 is SGHTA and CDR2 is FQGNSA. CDR3 length: 14 amino acids.

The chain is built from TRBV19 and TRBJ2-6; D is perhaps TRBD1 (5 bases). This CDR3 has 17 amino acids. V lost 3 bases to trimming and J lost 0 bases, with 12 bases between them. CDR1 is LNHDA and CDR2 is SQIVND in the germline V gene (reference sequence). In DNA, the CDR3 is TGTGCCAGTAGTATTCCTGGCAGGGCCTCTGGGGCCAACGTCCTGACTTTC. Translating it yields CASSIPGRASGANVLTF.

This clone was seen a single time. CDR3: CAWSLDRGNNEQFF. The CDR3 DNA reads TGTGCCTGGAGTTTGGACAGGGGAAACAATGAGCAGTTCTTC. The chain is built from TRBV30 and TRBJ2-1, with 9 bases lining up with TRBD1. The ends lost 2 bases at V and 5 bases at J; junction bases unmatched: 4. There are 14 residues in the CDR3. Germline CDR1 and CDR2: GTSNPN and SVGIG (reference sequence).